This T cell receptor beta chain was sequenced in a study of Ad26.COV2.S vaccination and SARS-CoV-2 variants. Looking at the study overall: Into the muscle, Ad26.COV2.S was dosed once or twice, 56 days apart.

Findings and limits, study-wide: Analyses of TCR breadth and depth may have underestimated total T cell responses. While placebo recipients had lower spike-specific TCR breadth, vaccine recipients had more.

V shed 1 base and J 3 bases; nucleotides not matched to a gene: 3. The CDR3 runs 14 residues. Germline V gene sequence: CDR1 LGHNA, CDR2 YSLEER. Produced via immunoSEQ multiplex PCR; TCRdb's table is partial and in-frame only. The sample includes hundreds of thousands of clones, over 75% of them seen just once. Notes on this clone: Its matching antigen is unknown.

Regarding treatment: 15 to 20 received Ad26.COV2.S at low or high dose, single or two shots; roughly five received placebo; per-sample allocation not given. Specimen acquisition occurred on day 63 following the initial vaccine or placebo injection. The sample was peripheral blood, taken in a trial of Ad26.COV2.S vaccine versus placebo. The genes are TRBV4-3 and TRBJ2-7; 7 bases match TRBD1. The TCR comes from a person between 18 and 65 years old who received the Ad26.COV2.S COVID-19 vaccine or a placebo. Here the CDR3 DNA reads TGCGCCAGCAGCCAAGGGGGACAGTACTACGAGCAGTACTTC. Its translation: CASSQGGQYYEQYF.